This T cell receptor beta chain was recovered during a study of cytomegalovirus exposure and HLA in healthy donors. About this clone: Its antigen is unidentified.

Study outcomes and limitations: Clusters of TCRs from the first cohort tended to co-occur in the 100 to 150 validation repertoires (as a later analysis found). The authors enumerated over 150 TCR beta chains as linked to cytomegalovirus. The study found most TCR sequences rare, yet found some public TCRs in many donors. Cytomegalovirus status was reportedly diagnosed by the classifier with high specificity and sensitivity.

Some clones are missing from TCRdb's copy, which holds only in-frame ones; the method was immunoSEQ multiplex PCR. The table has some 79,000 clones, 90% to 95% seen once; the top ten hold roughly 3.2%. The CDR3 contains 13 residues. Germline lookup yields CDR1 MDHEN and CDR2 SYDVKM. Between the trimmed V and J ends, which lost 10 bases and 4 bases, there was a span of 16 bases. This sequence originates from a woman under 30 in good health and CMV-seropositive. Sequencing was performed on PBMCs. The chain carries TRBV28 and TRBJ1-1; perhaps TRBD1 as D (6 bases). The CDR3 nucleotides read TGTGCCACCATACTCAGGGGATTCACTGAAGCTTTCTTT. Encoded protein: CATILRGFTEAFF.